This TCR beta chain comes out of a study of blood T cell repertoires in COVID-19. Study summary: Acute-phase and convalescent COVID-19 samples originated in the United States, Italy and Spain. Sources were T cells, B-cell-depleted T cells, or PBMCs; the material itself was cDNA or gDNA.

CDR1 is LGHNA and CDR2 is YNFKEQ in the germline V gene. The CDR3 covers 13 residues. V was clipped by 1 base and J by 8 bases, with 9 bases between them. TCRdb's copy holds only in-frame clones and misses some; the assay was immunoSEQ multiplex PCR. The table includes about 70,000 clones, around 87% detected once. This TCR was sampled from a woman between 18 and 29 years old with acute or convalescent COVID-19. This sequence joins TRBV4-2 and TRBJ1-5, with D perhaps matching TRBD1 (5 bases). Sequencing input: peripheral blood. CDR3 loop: CASSQGLGEPQHF. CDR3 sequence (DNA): TGTGCCAGCAGCCAAGGCTTAGGGGAGCCCCAGCATTTT.